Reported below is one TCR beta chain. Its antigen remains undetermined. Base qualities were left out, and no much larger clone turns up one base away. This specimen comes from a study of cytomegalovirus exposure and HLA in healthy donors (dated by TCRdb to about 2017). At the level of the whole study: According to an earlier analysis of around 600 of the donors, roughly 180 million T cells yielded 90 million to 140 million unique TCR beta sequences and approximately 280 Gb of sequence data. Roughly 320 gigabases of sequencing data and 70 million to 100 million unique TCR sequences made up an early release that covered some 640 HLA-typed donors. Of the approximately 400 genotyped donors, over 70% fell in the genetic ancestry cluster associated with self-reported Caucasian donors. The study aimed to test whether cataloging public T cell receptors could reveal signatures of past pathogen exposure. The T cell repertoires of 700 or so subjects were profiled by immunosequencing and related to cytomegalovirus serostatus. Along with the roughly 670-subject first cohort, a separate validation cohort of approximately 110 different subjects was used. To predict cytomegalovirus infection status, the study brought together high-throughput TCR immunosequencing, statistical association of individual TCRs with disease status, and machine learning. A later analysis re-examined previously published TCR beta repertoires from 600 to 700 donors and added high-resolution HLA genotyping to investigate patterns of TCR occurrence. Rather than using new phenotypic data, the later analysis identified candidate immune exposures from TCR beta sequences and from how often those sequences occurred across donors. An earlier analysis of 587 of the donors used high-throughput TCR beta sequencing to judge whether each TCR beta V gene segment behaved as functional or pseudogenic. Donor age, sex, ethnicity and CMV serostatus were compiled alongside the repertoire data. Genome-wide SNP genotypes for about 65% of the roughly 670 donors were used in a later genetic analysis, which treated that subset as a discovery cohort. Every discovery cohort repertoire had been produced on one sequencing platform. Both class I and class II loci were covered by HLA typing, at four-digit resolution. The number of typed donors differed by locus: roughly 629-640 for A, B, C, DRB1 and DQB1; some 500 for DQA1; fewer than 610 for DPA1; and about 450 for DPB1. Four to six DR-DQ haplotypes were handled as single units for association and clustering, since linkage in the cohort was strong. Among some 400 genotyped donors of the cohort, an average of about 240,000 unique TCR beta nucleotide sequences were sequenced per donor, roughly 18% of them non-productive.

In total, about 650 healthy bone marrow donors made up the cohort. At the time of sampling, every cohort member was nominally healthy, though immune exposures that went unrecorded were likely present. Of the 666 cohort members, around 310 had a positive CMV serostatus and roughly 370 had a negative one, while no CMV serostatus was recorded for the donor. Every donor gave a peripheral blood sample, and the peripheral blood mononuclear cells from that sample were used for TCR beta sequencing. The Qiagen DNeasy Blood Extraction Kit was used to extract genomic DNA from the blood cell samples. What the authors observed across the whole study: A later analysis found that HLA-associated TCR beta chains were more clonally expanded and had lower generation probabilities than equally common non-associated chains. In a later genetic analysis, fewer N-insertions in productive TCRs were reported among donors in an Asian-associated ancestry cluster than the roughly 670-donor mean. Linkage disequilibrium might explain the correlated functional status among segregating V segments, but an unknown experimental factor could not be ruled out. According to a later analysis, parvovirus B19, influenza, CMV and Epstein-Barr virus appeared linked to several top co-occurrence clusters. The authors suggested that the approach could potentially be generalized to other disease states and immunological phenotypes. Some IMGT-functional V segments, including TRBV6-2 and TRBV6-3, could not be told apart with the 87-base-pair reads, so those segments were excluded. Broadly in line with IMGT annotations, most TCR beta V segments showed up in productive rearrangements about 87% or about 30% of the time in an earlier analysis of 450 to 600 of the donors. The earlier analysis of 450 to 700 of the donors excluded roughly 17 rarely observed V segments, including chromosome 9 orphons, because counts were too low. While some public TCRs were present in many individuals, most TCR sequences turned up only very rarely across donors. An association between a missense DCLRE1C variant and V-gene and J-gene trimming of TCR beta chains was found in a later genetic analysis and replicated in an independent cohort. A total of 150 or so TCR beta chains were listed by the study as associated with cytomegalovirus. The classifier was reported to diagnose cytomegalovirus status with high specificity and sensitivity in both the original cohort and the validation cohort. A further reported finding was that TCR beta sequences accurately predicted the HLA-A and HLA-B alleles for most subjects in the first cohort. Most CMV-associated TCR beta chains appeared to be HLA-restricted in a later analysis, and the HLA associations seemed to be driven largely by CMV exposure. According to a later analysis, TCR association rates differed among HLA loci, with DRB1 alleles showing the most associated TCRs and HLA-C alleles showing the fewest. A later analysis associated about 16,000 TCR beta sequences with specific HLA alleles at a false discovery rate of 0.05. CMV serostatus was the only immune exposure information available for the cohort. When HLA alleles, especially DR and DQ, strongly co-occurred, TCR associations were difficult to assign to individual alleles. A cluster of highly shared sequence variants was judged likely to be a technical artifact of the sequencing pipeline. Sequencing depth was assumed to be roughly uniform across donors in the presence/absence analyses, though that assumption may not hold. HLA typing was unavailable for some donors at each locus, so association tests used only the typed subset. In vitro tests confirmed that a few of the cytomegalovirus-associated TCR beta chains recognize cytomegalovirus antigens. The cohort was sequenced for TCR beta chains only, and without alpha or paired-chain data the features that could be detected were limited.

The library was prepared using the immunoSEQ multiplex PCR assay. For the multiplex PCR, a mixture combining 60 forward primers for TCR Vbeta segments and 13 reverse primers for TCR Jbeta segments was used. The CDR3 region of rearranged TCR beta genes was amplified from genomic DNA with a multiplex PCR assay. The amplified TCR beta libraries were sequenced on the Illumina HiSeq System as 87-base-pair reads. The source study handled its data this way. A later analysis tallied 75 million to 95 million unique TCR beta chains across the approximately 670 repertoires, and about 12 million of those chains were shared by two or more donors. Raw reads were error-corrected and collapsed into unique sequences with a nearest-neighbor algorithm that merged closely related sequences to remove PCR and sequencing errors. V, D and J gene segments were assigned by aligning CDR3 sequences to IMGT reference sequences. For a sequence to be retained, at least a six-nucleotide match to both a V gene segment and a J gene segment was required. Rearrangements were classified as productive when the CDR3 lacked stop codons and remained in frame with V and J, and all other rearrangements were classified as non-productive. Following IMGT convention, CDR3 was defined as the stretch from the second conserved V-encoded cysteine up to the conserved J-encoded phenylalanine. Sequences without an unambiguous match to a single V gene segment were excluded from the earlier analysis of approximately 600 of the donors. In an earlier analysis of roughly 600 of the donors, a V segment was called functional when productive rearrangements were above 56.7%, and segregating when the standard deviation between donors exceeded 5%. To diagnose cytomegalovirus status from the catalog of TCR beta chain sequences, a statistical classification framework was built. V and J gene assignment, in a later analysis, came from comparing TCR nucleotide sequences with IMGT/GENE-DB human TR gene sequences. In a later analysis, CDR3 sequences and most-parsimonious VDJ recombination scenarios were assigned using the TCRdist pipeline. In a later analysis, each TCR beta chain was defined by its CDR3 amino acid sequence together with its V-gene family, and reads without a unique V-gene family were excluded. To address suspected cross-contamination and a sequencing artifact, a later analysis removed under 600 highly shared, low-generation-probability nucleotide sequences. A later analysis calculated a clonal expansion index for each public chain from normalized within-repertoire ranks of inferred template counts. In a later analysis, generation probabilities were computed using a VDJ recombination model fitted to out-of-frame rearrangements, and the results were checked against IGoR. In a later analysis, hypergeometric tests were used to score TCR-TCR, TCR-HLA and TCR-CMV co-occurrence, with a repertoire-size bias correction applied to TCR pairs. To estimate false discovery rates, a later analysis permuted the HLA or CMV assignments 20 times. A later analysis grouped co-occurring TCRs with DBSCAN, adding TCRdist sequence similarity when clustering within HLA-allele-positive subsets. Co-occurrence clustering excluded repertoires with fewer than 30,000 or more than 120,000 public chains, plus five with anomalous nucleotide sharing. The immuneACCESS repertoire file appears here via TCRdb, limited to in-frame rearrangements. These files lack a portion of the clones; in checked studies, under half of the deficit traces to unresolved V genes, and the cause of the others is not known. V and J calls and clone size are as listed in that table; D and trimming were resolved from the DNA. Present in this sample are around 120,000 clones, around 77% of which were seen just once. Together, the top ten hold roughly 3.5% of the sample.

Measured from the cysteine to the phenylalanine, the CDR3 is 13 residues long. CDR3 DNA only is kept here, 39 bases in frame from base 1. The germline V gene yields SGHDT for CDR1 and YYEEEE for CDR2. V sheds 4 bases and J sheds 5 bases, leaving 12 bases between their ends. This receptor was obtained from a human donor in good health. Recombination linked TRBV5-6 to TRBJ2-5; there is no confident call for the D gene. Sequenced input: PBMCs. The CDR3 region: CASSLFSRETQYF. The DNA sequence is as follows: TGTGCCAGCAGCCTCTTCAGCAGGGAGACCCAGTACTTC.